This T cell receptor beta chain derives from a study of OX40 agonist ivuxolimab in advanced cancers. Study-level information: As their treatment, patients were administered ivuxolimab, an agonistic anti-OX40 (CD134) antibody.

The CDR3 is 16 residues long. Germline-derived CDR1 and CDR2 are SGHDN and FVKESK. V dropped 0 bases and J dropped 6 bases, with 17 bases sitting between them. Assay used: immunoSEQ multiplex PCR; TCRdb lists only in-frame clones, some missing. The sample has approximately 23,000 clones, just under 85% seen once. A remark on this clone: The antigen remains unidentified.

Notes on the study in general: Clones of CD4+ and CD8+ blood T cells grew by week 6 at doses of 0.1 to 3.0 mg/kg.

Sequences were derived from CD4+ or CD8+ T cells sorted from blood, sampled in a trial of the OX40 agonist ivuxolimab. The chain has TRBV14 and TRBJ1-2; D gene uncertain. This clonotype was sampled from an adult with an advanced solid tumor such as melanoma, head and neck, liver or kidney cancer. The CDR3 bases are TGTGCCAGCAGCCAAGATTTCTGGGGTATTAGTGATGGCTACACCTTC. This translates into CASSQDFWGISDGYTF.